What follows is one TCR beta chain and its context. Generated by immunoSEQ multiplex PCR, the TCRdb table keeps only in-frame clones and is missing some. The table shows around 640,000 clones, with roughly 96% occurring only once. This entry is derived from a study of shared clonotypes between healthy human individuals. Naive CD8 cells, CD45RO-negative and positively selected for CCR7, excluded terminally differentiated effector memory CD45RA+ cells. Germline V gene sequence: CDR1 SGHRS, CDR2 YFSETQ. V was pared by 4 bases and J by 2 bases, with 2 bases of the junction left unmatched. The CDR3 is 14 amino acids.

This TCR was recovered from a woman in her twenties or thirties in good health. The specimen was naive CD8+ T cells sorted from blood. This chain joins TRBV5-1 and TRBJ2-3; 9 bases map to TRBD1. CDR3 nucleotides: TGCGCCAGCAGCCGGGACAGGGCCACAGATACGCAGTATTTT. This encodes CASSRDRATDTQYF.